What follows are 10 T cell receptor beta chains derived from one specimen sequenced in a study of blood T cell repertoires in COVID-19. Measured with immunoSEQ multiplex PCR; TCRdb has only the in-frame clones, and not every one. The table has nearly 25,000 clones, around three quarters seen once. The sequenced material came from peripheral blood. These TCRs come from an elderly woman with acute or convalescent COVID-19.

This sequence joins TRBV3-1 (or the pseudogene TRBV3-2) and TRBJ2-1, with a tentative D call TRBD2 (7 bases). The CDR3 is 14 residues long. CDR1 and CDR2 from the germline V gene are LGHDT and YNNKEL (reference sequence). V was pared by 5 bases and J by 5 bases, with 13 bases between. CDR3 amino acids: CASSKAGAHNEQFF. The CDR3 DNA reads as TGTGCCAGCAGCAAGGCGGGGGCTCACAATGAGCAGTTCTTC.

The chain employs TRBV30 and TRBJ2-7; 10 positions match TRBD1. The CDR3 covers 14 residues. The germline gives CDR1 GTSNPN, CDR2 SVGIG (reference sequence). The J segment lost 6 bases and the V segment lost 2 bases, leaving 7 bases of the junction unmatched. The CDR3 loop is CAWSRSGQGGEQYF. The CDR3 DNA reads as TGTGCCTGGAGTCGGAGCGGACAGGGGGGCGAGCAGTACTTC. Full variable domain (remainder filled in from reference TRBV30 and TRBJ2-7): SQTIHQWPATLVQPVGSPLSLECTVEGTSNPNLYWYRQAAGRGLQLLFYSVGIGQISSEVPQNLSASRPQDRQFILSSKKLLLSDSGFYLCAWSRSGQGGEQYFGPGTRLTVT.

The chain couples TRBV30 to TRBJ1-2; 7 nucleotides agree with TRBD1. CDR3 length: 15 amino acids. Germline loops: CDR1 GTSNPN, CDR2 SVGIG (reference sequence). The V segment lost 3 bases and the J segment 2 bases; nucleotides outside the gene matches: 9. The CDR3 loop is CAWRRRQGQNYGYTF. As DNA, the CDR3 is TGTGCCTGGAGGAGGAGACAGGGTCAAAACTATGGCTACACCTTC.

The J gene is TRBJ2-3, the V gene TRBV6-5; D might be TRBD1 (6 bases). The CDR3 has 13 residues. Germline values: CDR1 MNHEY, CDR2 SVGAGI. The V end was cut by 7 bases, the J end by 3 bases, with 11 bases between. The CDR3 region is CASTSTGTDTQYF. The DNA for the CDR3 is TGTGCCAGCACCTCCACAGGGACAGATACGCAGTATTTT.

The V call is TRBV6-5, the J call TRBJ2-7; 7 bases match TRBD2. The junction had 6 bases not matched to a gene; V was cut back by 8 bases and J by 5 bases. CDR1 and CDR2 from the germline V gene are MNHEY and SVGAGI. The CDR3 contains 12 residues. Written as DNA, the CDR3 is TGTGCCAGCGCCGGGGGGACTGACGAGCAGTACTTC. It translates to CASAGGTDEQYF.

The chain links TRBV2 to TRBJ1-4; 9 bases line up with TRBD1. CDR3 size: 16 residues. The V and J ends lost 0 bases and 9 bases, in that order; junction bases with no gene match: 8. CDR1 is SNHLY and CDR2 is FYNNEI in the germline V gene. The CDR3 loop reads CASSEALGTGTQKLFF. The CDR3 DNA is TGTGCCAGCAGTGAAGCGCTAGGGACAGGGACTCAAAAACTGTTTTTT.

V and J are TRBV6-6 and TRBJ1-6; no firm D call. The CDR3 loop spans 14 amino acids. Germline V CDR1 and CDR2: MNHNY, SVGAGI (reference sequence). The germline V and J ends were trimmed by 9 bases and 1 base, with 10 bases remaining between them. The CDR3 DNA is TGTGCCAGTAGGGAGGGTTCCTATAATTCACCCCTCCACTTT. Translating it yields CASREGSYNSPLHF.

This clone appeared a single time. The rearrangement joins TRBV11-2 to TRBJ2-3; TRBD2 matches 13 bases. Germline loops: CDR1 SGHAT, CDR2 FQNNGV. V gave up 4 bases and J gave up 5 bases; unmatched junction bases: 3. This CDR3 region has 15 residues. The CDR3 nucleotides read TGTGCCAGCAGCTGGGGACTAGCGGGACAAGATACGCAGTATTTT. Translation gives CASSWGLAGQDTQYF.

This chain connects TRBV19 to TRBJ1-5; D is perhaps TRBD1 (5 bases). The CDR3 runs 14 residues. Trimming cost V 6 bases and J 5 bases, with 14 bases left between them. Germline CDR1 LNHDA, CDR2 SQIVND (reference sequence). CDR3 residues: CASRPRGAHQPQHF. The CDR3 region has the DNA TGTGCCAGTAGACCAAGGGGCGCCCATCAGCCCCAGCATTTT.

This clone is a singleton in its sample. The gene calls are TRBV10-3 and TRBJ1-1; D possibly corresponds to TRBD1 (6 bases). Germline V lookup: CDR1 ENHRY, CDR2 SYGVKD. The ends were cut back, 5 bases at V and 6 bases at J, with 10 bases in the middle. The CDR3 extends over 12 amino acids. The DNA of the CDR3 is TGTGCCATCAGTCTCAGGGGATCTGAAGCTTTCTTT. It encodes CAISLRGSEAFF.